This T cell receptor beta chain was obtained from a study of T cell changes during pregnancy in multiple sclerosis (dated by TCRdb to the late 2010s). Regarding the research as a whole: In women with multiple sclerosis, the researchers looked at how the T cell repertoire shifted as pregnancy progressed.

This clone was counted only a few times. It lacks a known antigen. No base quality values were provided; no much bigger clone lies one nucleotide off. The identical CDR3 is also encoded by other nucleotide sequences in the sample. The protocol used for the library was the immunoSEQ multiplex PCR assay. In its TCRdb copy, this immuneACCESS table keeps in-frame sequences only and misses some clones. Where compared with another copy, unresolved V genes explain less than half of these, and the others have no known cause. The sample profile shows about 38,000 clones; approximately 90% of them were found once. The ten largest clonotypes hold 0.56% of the sample. V has 0 bases trimmed and J has 4 bases trimmed; junction bases matching no gene number 1. The CDR3 starts with the cysteine, ends with the phenylalanine, and has 15 residues. The entry retains the CDR3 DNA only, 45 bases that are in frame from base 1. CDR1 and CDR2 are read off the germline V gene as SGDLS and YYNGEE.

Source: CD4+ T cells from peripheral blood mononuclear cells, taken before pregnancy. This receptor chain uses TRBV9 and TRBJ2-1, with TRBD2 identical over 10 junction bases. The sequence was obtained from a female donor with multiple sclerosis, enrolled in a pregnancy study. CDR3 reads: CASSVGSGGYNEQFF. In nucleotides, the sequence is TGTGCCAGCAGCGTAGGTAGCGGGGGGTACAATGAGCAGTTCTTC.